One sample yielded the 24 T cell receptor beta chains listed below, sequenced in a study of shared clonotypes between healthy human individuals. TCRdb's table, derived via immunoSEQ multiplex PCR, lists solely in-frame clones and lacks some. The sample records roughly 2.1 million clones, more than 85% being singletons. Positively selected for CCR7, the CD45RO-negative cells used as naive CD8 cells excluded terminally differentiated effector memory CD45RA+ cells. The specimen was naive CD8+ T cells from PBMCs. The receptors were sampled from a man younger than 35 in good health. Some clones in this sample may be carry-over from other donors' samples.

V is TRBV25-1 and J is TRBJ2-1; D is tentatively TRBD1 or TRBD2 (6 bases each). Germline CDR1 is MGHDK and CDR2 is SYGVNS. V was trimmed by 7 bases and J by 3 bases, leaving 25 bases between them. The CDR3 spans 18 residues. CDR3 amino acids: CASNLGRIQGMIYNEQFF. Here the CDR3 DNA reads TGTGCCAGCAACTTAGGGAGGATTCAGGGGATGATCTACAATGAGCAGTTCTTC.

The rearrangement joins TRBV7-9 to TRBJ2-2; maybe TRBD2 (6 bases). V was clipped by 5 bases and J by 3 bases, with 19 bases between them. The CDR3 length is 17 residues. Germline lookup yields CDR1 SEHNR and CDR2 FQNEAQ (reference sequence). The CDR3 coding sequence is TGTGCCAGCAGCCCAAGATCCAGCGGAGGGGACACCGGGGAGCTGTTTTTT. This gives the protein CASSPRSSGGDTGELFF. The entire variable domain, with the rest obtained from reference TRBV7-9 and TRBJ2-2, is as follows: DTGVSQNPRHKITKRGQNVTFRCDPISEHNRLYWYRQTLGQGPEFLTYFQNEAQLEKSRLLSDRFSAERPKGSFSTLEIQRTEQGDSAMYLCASSPRSSGGDTGELFFGEGSRLTVL.

The chain joins TRBV25-1 to TRBJ1-3, with TRBD1 identical over 7 bases. V shed 4 bases and J 0 bases; nucleotides not matched to a gene: 6. The CDR3 spans 16 residues. The V gene's germline CDR1 is MGHDK and CDR2 SYGVNS. In DNA, the CDR3 is TGTGCCAGCAGTGGCTACCGGGACAGCTCTGGAAACACCATATATTTT. The encoded protein is CASSGYRDSSGNTIYF.

The rearrangement links TRBV4-1 to TRBJ2-7; D possibly corresponds to TRBD1 (5 bases). V dropped 4 bases and J dropped 5 bases, with 15 bases sitting between them. Per the germline V gene, CDR1 is MGHRA and CDR2 is YSYEKL. This CDR3 has 14 residues. The CDR3 coding sequence is TGCGCCAGCAGCCCCCTCGTGACAGACAACGAGCAGTACTTC. Protein sequence: CASSPLVTDNEQYF.

V and J are TRBV5-4 and TRBJ2-1, with TRBD2 identical over 11 bases. Germline CDR1 and CDR2: SGHNT and YYREEE (reference sequence). This CDR3 is built from 14 residues. The V segment lost 6 bases and the J segment 8 bases; nucleotides outside the gene matches: 7. CDR3 nucleotide sequence: TGTGCCAGCACCTTAGCGGGAGGGCATTATGAGCAGTTCTTC. Its translation: CASTLAGGHYEQFF.

This chain uses TRBV7-9 with TRBJ2-7, with D unclear. The CDR3 has 13 residues. CDR1 and CDR2 (germline): SEHNR, FQNEAQ (reference sequence). V lost 5 bases and J lost 6, with 14 bases in between. The CDR3 region is CASSPVTVSEQYF. Here the CDR3 DNA reads TGTGCCAGCAGCCCCGTGACGGTTTCCGAGCAGTACTTC.

The rearrangement links TRBV27 to TRBJ2-1; D remains ambiguous. The CDR3 length is 15 residues. Between the trimmed V and J ends, which lost 2 bases and 4 bases, there was a span of 12 bases. CDR1 MNHEY and CDR2 SMNVEV come from the germline V gene (reference sequence). CDR3 sequence: CASSLTSEYYNEQFF. CDR3 nucleotide sequence: TGTGCCAGCAGTTTAACCAGCGAATATTACAATGAGCAGTTCTTC.

On this clone: The same CDR3 also results from other DNA sequences found in this sample. V and J are TRBV27 and TRBJ2-7, with 9 positions matching TRBD1. Germline CDR1 reads MNHEY; CDR2 reads SMNVEV (reference sequence). The CDR3 runs 13 residues. Trimming took 3 bases from V and 4 from J; bases not matched to a gene: 1. The CDR3 loop is CASSFGQGYEQYF. In DNA form, the CDR3 reads TGTGCCAGCAGTTTTGGACAGGGGTACGAGCAGTACTTC.

The gene calls are TRBV28 and TRBJ2-3; tentatively, D is TRBD2 (5 bases). Trimming took off 3 bases at V and 2 bases at J, with 12 bases between the two ends. Germline V CDR1 and CDR2: MDHEN, SYDVKM. The CDR3 sequence is 15 residues long. CDR3 protein: CASSFGSGDTDTQYF. The CDR3 DNA follows: TGTGCCAGCAGTTTCGGATCCGGGGACACAGATACGCAGTATTTT.

The V gene is TRBV30, the J gene TRBJ2-5; maybe TRBD2 (5 bases). The J call may be incorrect, as the DNA end agrees better with TRBJ2-7. The germline V gene has CDR1 GTSNPN and CDR2 SVGIG (reference sequence). This CDR3 is 11 amino acids long. The CDR3 region is CAWGFGDEQYF. The CDR3 DNA follows: TGTGCCTGGGGATTCGGGGACGAGCAGTACTTC.

This chain's CDR3 is CSVEVSLYEQYF. The CDR3 bases are TGCAGCGTTGAGGTGTCCCTCTACGAGCAGTACTTC. V usage is TRBV29-1 and J usage is TRBJ2-7; D is unclear. CDR1 and CDR2 from the germline V gene are SQVTM and ANQGSEA. The CDR3 sequence is 12 residues long. V was cut by 3 bases and J by 3 bases, with 9 bases left in between.

V usage is TRBV7-9 and J usage is TRBJ2-2; 10 nucleotides line up with TRBD2. The trim removed 0 bases at V and 5 bases at J, leaving 6 bases unmatched. The CDR3 has 17 amino acids. Per the germline V gene, CDR1 is SEHNR and CDR2 is FQNEAQ (reference sequence). CDR3 coding DNA: TGTGCCAGCAGCTTAGCAGGTCTAGCGGGAGATACCGGGGAGCTGTTTTTT. Encoded protein: CASSLAGLAGDTGELFF. Looking up the rest from reference TRBV7-9 and TRBJ2-2 gives the full variable domain: DTGVSQNPRHKITKRGQNVTFRCDPISEHNRLYWYRQTLGQGPEFLTYFQNEAQLEKSRLLSDRFSAERPKGSFSTLEIQRTEQGDSAMYLCASSLAGLAGDTGELFFGEGSRLTVL.

J is TRBJ2-1 and V is TRBV27; D perhaps matches TRBD2 (6 bases). Trimming took 2 bases from V and 8 from J, leaving 16 bases between them. Germline values: CDR1 MNHEY, CDR2 SMNVEV (reference sequence). The CDR3 covers 15 residues. CDR3 loop: CASSLAGRGVDEQFF. The CDR3 DNA follows: TGTGCCAGCAGTTTAGCGGGGCGGGGAGTTGATGAGCAGTTCTTC.

V and J are TRBV4-2 and TRBJ2-7; the D is unclear. The germline CDR1 and CDR2 sequences are LGHNA and YNFKEQ. The CDR3 is 15 residues long. V dropped 0 bases and J dropped 4 bases, with 13 bases sitting between them. CDR3 protein: CASSQDDGSEYEQYF. The CDR3 region has the DNA TGTGCCAGCAGCCAAGATGACGGTTCGGAATACGAGCAGTACTTC.

V and J are TRBV7-6 and TRBJ2-5; TRBD2 matches at 9 bases. Trimming cost V 0 bases and J 4 bases; bases outside gene matches: 9. Germline assignment: CDR1 SGHVS and CDR2 FNYEAQ. This CDR3 comprises 17 residues. CDR3 DNA sequence: TGTGCCAGCAGCTTAGCCCCCTTAGCGGGAGCGGGAGAGACCCAGTACTTC. Encoded protein: CASSLAPLAGAGETQYF.

The chain has TRBV27 and TRBJ2-7; 7 bases map to TRBD2. Germline CDR1 reads MNHEY; CDR2 reads SMNVEV (reference sequence). J lost 6 bases, V lost 3 bases, and 14 bases had no gene match. The CDR3 consists of 16 residues. The CDR3 DNA reads TGTGCCAGCAGTTTCGTTGGGGGGGGGACCCTACCCGAGCAGTACTTC. Translating gives CASSFVGGGTLPEQYF.

The rearrangement joins TRBV7-9 to TRBJ2-3; 9 nucleotides match TRBD2. V trimming: 5 bases; J trimming: 4 bases; junction bases outside the gene matches: 10. Germline loops: CDR1 SEHNR, CDR2 FQNEAQ (reference sequence). This CDR3 has 16 amino acids. The CDR3 region is CASSGGLAGTPDTQYF. The CDR3 coding sequence is TGTGCCAGCAGCGGGGGGCTAGCGGGAACCCCAGATACGCAGTATTTT.

The chain uses TRBV18 and TRBJ2-3; no firm D call. CDR3 length: 17 amino acids. Germline V gene data show CDR1 as KGHSH and CDR2 as LQKENI. Trimming stripped 0 bases from V and 4 bases from J, with 17 bases between. The CDR3 bases are TGTGCCAGCTCACCACCGGGAATAGCCACGTTCGCAGATACGCAGTATTTT. Its translation: CASSPPGIATFADTQYF.

This clone appeared once. This CDR3 is CASSYGQGYYNEQFF. CDR3 DNA: TGTGCCAGCAGTTACGGACAGGGGTACTACAATGAGCAGTTCTTC. The V call is TRBV6-6, the J call TRBJ2-1; 9 bases are a match to TRBD1. This CDR3 is built from 15 residues. The J segment lost 3 bases and the V segment lost 2 bases, leaving 2 bases of the junction unmatched. CDR1 is MNHNY, CDR2 SVGAGI, per germline (reference sequence).

The chain links TRBV11-1 to TRBJ2-3, with D maybe TRBD1 (5 bases). The length of the CDR3 is 14 residues. The germline gives CDR1 SGHAT, CDR2 FQDESV (reference sequence). V lost 1 base to trimming and J lost 6 bases, with 11 bases between them. The CDR3 reads CASSLGVRADTQYF. CDR3 nucleotides: TGTGCCAGCAGCTTAGGGGTCAGGGCGGATACGCAGTATTTT.

This clone was counted only a few times. This chain uses TRBV7-3 with TRBJ1-1; D unclear. The V gene's germline CDR1 is SGHTA and CDR2 FQGTGA. This CDR3 is 11 amino acids long. As DNA, the CDR3 is TGTGTCCCCCCCCAGAACACTGAAGCTTTCTTT. This sequence encodes CVPPQNTEAFF. Full variable domain (remainder filled in from reference TRBV7-3 and TRBJ1-1): GAGVSQTPSNKVTEKGKYVELRCDPISGHTALYWYRQSLGQGPEFLIYFQGTGAADDSGLPNDRFFAVRPEGSVSTLKIQRTERGDSAVYLCVPPQNTEAFFGQGTRLTVV.

CDR3 nucleotides: TGTGCCAGCATCAACGGGCTTAGTAAAGAGACCCAGTACTTC. This gives the protein CASINGLSKETQYF. The chain uses TRBV6-6 and TRBJ2-5; D gene uncertain. CDR1 is MNHNY and CDR2 is SVGAGI in the germline V gene (reference sequence). This CDR3 is 14 amino acids long. Trimming cost V 7 bases and J 3 bases, with 15 bases left between them.

CDR3 amino acids: CASSFFAGSTGELFF. The CDR3 bases are TGTGCCAGCAGTTTCTTTGCAGGGAGCACCGGGGAGCTGTTTTTT. The chain has TRBV27 and TRBJ2-2; D is tentatively TRBD1 or TRBD2 (5 bases each). This CDR3 comprises 15 residues. Germline-derived CDR1 and CDR2 are MNHEY and SMNVEV (reference sequence). Between the trimmed V and J ends, which lost 3 bases and 4 bases, there was a span of 12 bases.

The chain carries TRBV27 and TRBJ2-7; D might be TRBD1 or TRBD2, each matching 5 bases. V lost 8 bases to trimming and J lost 4 bases, with 15 bases between them. Germline CDR1 MNHEY, CDR2 SMNVEV (reference sequence). There are 13 residues in the CDR3. CDR3 loop: CASGSRDGYEQYF. As DNA, the CDR3 is TGTGCCAGCGGGTCCCGGGACGGTTACGAGCAGTACTTC.